The sequence of this TCR beta chain was determined in a study of identical twins. The CDR3 length is 15 residues. Germline V lookup: CDR1 MNHNS, CDR2 SASEGT. The ends were cut back, 5 bases at V and 0 bases at J, with 13 bases in the middle. The table lists this clonotype with a few counts. MiXCR, applied by TCRdb to the 5' RACE reads, yields one record per CDR3 protein. Here the sample spans roughly 720,000 distinct CDR3 sequences, 15% to 20% being singletons. The same specimen was also included in a second study, on T cells expressing NK-cell markers.

This receptor was taken from a woman between 18 and 29 years old in good health. The sample was PBMCs. The chain links TRBV6-1 to TRBJ1-1; D is unclear. DNA of the CDR3: TGTGCCAGCAGTCCTATCCCAGAGGTGAACACTGAAGCTTTCTTT. Translated: CASSPIPEVNTEAFF.